A selection of T cell receptor beta chains follows, all from one sample in a study of blood T cell repertoires in COVID-19. Clones were read by immunoSEQ multiplex PCR, and TCRdb kept only the in-frame ones, dropping some. The sample has a few hundred thousand clones, roughly 90% seen once. Sequences were obtained from PBMCs or T cells enriched from blood (not recorded which). Every receptor here comes from a woman aged 18-29 years who had recovered from COVID-19. CDR3s include the opening cysteine and the closing phenylalanine or tryptophan. The order of the fields is clone size, J gene, D gene, V gene, CDR3 DNA, CDR3 protein. A D gene is named only where the DNA matches it firmly. For some rows the clone size is stated as once, few or many, or as a class when expanded; others skip it.

clone size: NA
J gene: TRBJ2-7
D gene: TRBD2
V gene: TRBV5-1
CDR3 DNA: TGCGCCAGCAGGTCCCAACCAGCGGGGAGCTCCTACGAGCAGTACTTC
CDR3 protein: CASRSQPAGSSYEQYF

clone size: NA
J gene: TRBJ2-3
D gene: TRBD2
V gene: TRBV9
CDR3 DNA: TGTGCCAGCAGCGTAGCCGGCGGGGGGTCCACAGATACGCAGTATTTT
CDR3 protein: CASSVAGGGSTDTQYF

clone size: NA
J gene: TRBJ2-3
D gene: TRBD2
V gene: TRBV6-2/TRBV6-3
CDR3 DNA: TGTGCCAGCAGTTTACTAGCGTTGGATAGCACAGATACGCAGTATTTT
CDR3 protein: CASSLLALDSTDTQYF

clone size: NA
J gene: TRBJ1-5
D gene: TRBD1
V gene: TRBV6-4
CDR3 DNA: TGTGCCAGCAGTGACTATAGTAGAGAGGACAGGATGATCTCCCAGCATTTT
CDR3 protein: CASSDYSREDRMISQHF

clone size: few
J gene: TRBJ1-2
D gene: TRBD1
V gene: TRBV13
CDR3 DNA: TGTGCCAGCAGCTACAGGGGCAGCGTCTATGGCTACACCTTC
CDR3 protein: CASSYRGSVYGYTF

clone size: NA
J gene: TRBJ1-6
D gene: TRBD1
V gene: TRBV4-1
CDR3 DNA: TGCGCCAGCAGCCAGAGACAGGGAGGCAATTCACCCCTCCACTTT
CDR3 protein: CASSQRQGGNSPLHF

clone size: NA
J gene: TRBJ1-5
D gene: NA
V gene: TRBV4-2
CDR3 DNA: TGTGCCAGCAGCCAAGGGGGCTGGCCCCAGCATTTT
CDR3 protein: CASSQGGWPQHF

clone size: NA
J gene: TRBJ2-1
D gene: NA
V gene: TRBV19
CDR3 DNA: TGTGCCAGTAGTACCCCGGGTAGGGCGAGGGTCAATGAGCAGTTCTTC
CDR3 protein: CASSTPGRARVNEQFF

clone size: NA
J gene: TRBJ2-5
D gene: TRBD1
V gene: TRBV2
CDR3 DNA: TGTGCCAGCAGTGAACTGGGACAGGGGGTTCTCGAGACCCAGTACTTC
CDR3 protein: CASSELGQGVLETQYF

clone size: NA
J gene: TRBJ2-2
D gene: NA
V gene: TRBV7-7
CDR3 DNA: TGTGCCAGCAGCTCTAGGCAGGGGGGCACCGGGGAGCTGTTTTTT
CDR3 protein: CASSSRQGGTGELFF

clone size: NA
J gene: TRBJ2-3
D gene: TRBD2
V gene: TRBV7-9
CDR3 DNA: TGTGCCAGCAGCTTGCGGGGCGGGAGGGCCAAGGCAGATACGCAGTATTTT
CDR3 protein: CASSLRGGRAKADTQYF

clone size: NA
J gene: TRBJ1-5
D gene: TRBD1
V gene: TRBV7-2
CDR3 DNA: TGTGCCAGCAGCTTAGAGCCCGACAGGGTATACAATCAGCCCCAGCATTTT
CDR3 protein: CASSLEPDRVYNQPQHF

clone size: NA
J gene: TRBJ1-1
D gene: NA
V gene: TRBV10-3
CDR3 DNA: TGTGCCATCAGTGAGTCAGGGGGTGGTAGGGTTAGAACTGAAGCTTTCTTT
CDR3 protein: CAISESGGGRVRTEAFF

clone size: NA
J gene: TRBJ2-3
D gene: NA
V gene: TRBV4-1
CDR3 DNA: TGCGCCAGCAGCCCCCTTGATAGCGGCACAGATACGCAGTATTTT
CDR3 protein: CASSPLDSGTDTQYF

clone size: NA
J gene: TRBJ2-3
D gene: TRBD2
V gene: TRBV5-4
CDR3 DNA: TGTGCCAGCAGCCGTGAGACTAGCGGGAGCACAGATACGCAGTATTTT
CDR3 protein: CASSRETSGSTDTQYF

clone size: NA
J gene: TRBJ1-1
D gene: NA
V gene: TRBV7-2
CDR3 DNA: TGTGCCAGCAGCAACCCTGTTGGTAGGGGGACGATGAACACTGAAGCTTTCTTT
CDR3 protein: CASSNPVGRGTMNTEAFF

clone size: NA
J gene: TRBJ2-3
D gene: TRBD2
V gene: TRBV6-2/TRBV6-3
CDR3 DNA: TGTGCCAGCAGTTATTCGTCTAGCGGGAGGTCGGGGAACACAGATACGCAGTATTTT
CDR3 protein: CASSYSSSGRSGNTDTQYF